These 24 T cell receptor beta chains were sequenced from one sample in a study of human T cells and chemical hapten exposure. Specified time point: pre-sensitization, week 0. Treatment noted: therapeutic diphenylcyclopropenone sensitization with weekly scalp DPC. A single record per CDR3 protein comes from TCRdb applying MiXCR to the RACE reads. Altogether under 70,000 distinct CDR3 sequences are present, 11% being singletons, with the ten largest covering roughly 4%. The sequenced sample was whole blood, obtained in connection with sensitization to the hapten diphenylcyclopropenone (DPC). The receptor set was obtained from a woman aged 40 to 50 with alopecia areata. Some clones in this sample may be carry-over from other donors' samples.

This clonotype was found a few times. For the CDR3, the DNA is TGTGCCTGGAACACAGGGATGAACACTGAAGCTTTCTTT. Translation: CAWNTGMNTEAFF. The chain employs TRBV30 and TRBJ1-1; tentative D call: TRBD1 (6 bases). The CDR3 extends over 13 amino acids. Deletions cut 4 bases from V and 0 bases from J, with 9 bases between. Germline lookup yields CDR1 GTSNPN and CDR2 SVGIG (reference sequence). Complete variable domain (other parts from reference TRBV30 and TRBJ1-1): SQTIHQWPATLVQPVGSPLSLECTVEGTSNPNLYWYRQAAGRGLQLLFYSVGIGQISSEVPQNLSASRPQDRQFILSSKKLLLSDSGFYLCAWNTGMNTEAFFGQGTRLTVV.

V usage is TRBV10-3 and J usage is TRBJ2-5; D might be TRBD2 (6 bases). CDR1 is ENHRY, CDR2 SYGVKD, per germline. The CDR3 spans 12 residues. Trimming removed 4 bases from V and 7 bases from J, with 10 bases in between. CDR3 loop: CAISGGDRTQYF. CDR3 in DNA: TGTGCCATCAGTGGCGGGGACCGGACCCAGTACTTC.

This clonotype has at least ten counts. The chain uses TRBV18 and TRBJ2-3; D uncertain. Deletions cut 3 bases from V and 4 bases from J, with 11 bases between. CDR1 is KGHSH, CDR2 LQKENI, per germline. CDR3 size: 14 residues. The CDR3 DNA follows: TGTGCCAGCTCACCTGCAGCGAACGCAGATACGCAGTATTTT. This encodes CASSPAANADTQYF.

In its sample, this clonotype was seen a few times. The chain uses TRBV28 and TRBJ2-7; TRBD2 matches 7 bases. The CDR3 covers 11 residues. V lost 8 bases, J lost 3 bases, and 1 base stayed unmatched. Germline lookup yields CDR1 MDHEN and CDR2 SYDVKM. CDR3 in amino acids: CASGGSYEQYF. The DNA for the CDR3 is TGTGCCAGCGGCGGGAGCTACGAGCAGTACTTC.

This clonotype was counted at least ten times. The chain has TRBV19 and TRBJ1-1; 7 bases are a match to TRBD1. Trimming at V came to 5 bases and at J to 1 base, leaving 7 bases not matched to a gene. CDR1 and CDR2 (germline): LNHDA, SQIVND (reference sequence). The CDR3 totals 15 residues. The DNA of the CDR3 is TGTGCCAGTAGTGGAGGGGACAGCTGGAACACTGAAGCTTTCTTT. Amino acids: CASSGGDSWNTEAFF.

The rearrangement uses TRBV12-3 or TRBV12-4 and TRBJ2-1; D perhaps matches TRBD1 (5 bases). V lost 1 base, J lost 7 bases, and 11 bases lay in between. This CDR3 spans 14 amino acids. DNA of the CDR3: TGTGCCAGCAGTTTAGGGCCGCACAGGAATGAGCAGTTCTTC. Its protein is CASSLGPHRNEQFF.

This clonotype was picked up a small number of times. CDR3: CASSPDGVREQYF. In DNA, the CDR3 is TGTGCCAGCAGCCCAGATGGTGTGAGGGAGCAGTACTTC. The chain couples TRBV3-1 to TRBJ2-7; D not certain. The CDR3 extends over 13 amino acids. Germline CDR1 and CDR2: LGHDT and YNNKEL (reference sequence). V gave up 4 bases and J gave up 7 bases, with 14 bases separating them.

V and J are TRBV18 and TRBJ1-2; D unresolved. This CDR3 has 14 amino acids. V was pared by 3 bases and J by 2 bases, with 10 bases between. Germline V CDR1 and CDR2: KGHSH, LQKENI. CDR3 region: CASSPEASNYGYTF. The CDR3 nucleotides read TGTGCCAGCTCACCGGAGGCTTCAAACTATGGCTACACCTTC.

The genes are TRBV7-2 and TRBJ1-4, with 9 positions matching TRBD1. The CDR3 sequence is 15 residues long. The germline V gene encodes CDR1 SGHTA and CDR2 FQGNSA. V was pared by 2 bases and J by 5 bases, with 3 bases of the junction left unmatched. The CDR3 nucleotides are TGTGCCAGCAGCTTAAGGACAGGGGCGAATGAAAAACTGTTTTTT. This gives the protein CASSLRTGANEKLFF.

This clonotype was seen many times. The V call is TRBV7-9, the J call TRBJ2-6; no definite D call. This CDR3 contains 16 residues. Germline-derived CDR1 and CDR2 are SEHNR and FQNEAQ (reference sequence). Trimming took off 5 bases at V and 0 bases at J, with 11 bases between the two ends. The CDR3 loop reads CASSPGSSSGANVLTF. The CDR3 coding sequence is TGTGCCAGCAGCCCCGGGTCCAGCTCTGGGGCCAACGTCCTGACTTTC.

This clonotype was counted many times. The chain couples TRBV7-2 to TRBJ1-6; D is perhaps TRBD1 (6 bases). This CDR3 comprises 15 residues. The germline V gene encodes CDR1 SGHTA and CDR2 FQGNSA. V shed 5 bases and J shed 5 bases, with 13 bases lying between them. The CDR3 coding sequence is TGTGCCAGCAGCCGACGGGACACCCATAATTCACCCCTCCACTTT. Its translation is CASSRRDTHNSPLHF.

This chain joins TRBV20-1 and TRBJ2-6, with D perhaps TRBD1 or TRBD2 (6 bases each). V lost 6 bases, J lost 3 bases, and 12 bases lay in between. The CDR3 runs 14 residues. Germline assignment: CDR1 DFQATT and CDR2 SNEGSKA (reference sequence). The CDR3 sequence is CSAKGGGGANVLTF. CDR3 nucleotides: TGCAGTGCGAAGGGGGGTGGTGGGGCCAACGTCCTGACTTTC.

Regarding this clonotype: One junction end disagrees with the germline gene, perhaps due to a read error. V and J are TRBV20-1 and TRBJ2-2; D tentatively reads TRBD1 or TRBD2 (5 bases each). The CDR3 sequence is 14 residues long. CDR1 is DFQATT, CDR2 SNEGSKA, per germline (reference sequence). CDR3 sequence: CSAGDGRNSGELFF. The CDR3 nucleotides are TGCAGTGCTGGGGACGGTCGGAACTCCGGGGAGCTGTTTTTT.

This chain joins TRBV15 and TRBJ2-7, with TRBD2 matching 11 bases. Germline loops: CDR1 LNHNV, CDR2 YYDKDF (reference sequence). The J segment lost 2 bases and the V segment lost 1 base, leaving 4 bases of the junction unmatched. There are 16 residues in the CDR3. CDR3 protein: CATSRAPSGGTYEQYF. The CDR3 DNA follows: TGTGCCACCAGCAGAGCGCCTAGCGGGGGGACCTACGAGCAGTACTTC.

In this sample, this clonotype turned up a few times. The rearrangement joins TRBV10-3 to TRBJ2-5; D is uncertain. This CDR3 is built from 14 residues. Germline assignment: CDR1 ENHRY and CDR2 SYGVKD. V lost 2 bases, J lost 4 bases, and 11 bases lay in between. This chain's CDR3 is CAISEPGSAETQYF. CDR3 DNA sequence: TGTGCCATCAGTGAGCCTGGTAGTGCAGAGACCCAGTACTTC.

This clonotype was counted ten times or more. This chain connects TRBV4-2 to TRBJ1-2; TRBD1 is a possible D gene (5 bases). Germline V gene sequence: CDR1 LGHNA, CDR2 YNFKEQ. The germline V and J ends were trimmed by 8 bases and 0 bases, with 25 bases remaining between them. The CDR3 length is 18 residues. The CDR3 region is CASGWGRGAVQANYGYTF. The CDR3 DNA follows: TGTGCCAGCGGATGGGGACGGGGTGCCGTACAAGCTAACTATGGCTACACCTTC.

This chain joins TRBV5-1 and TRBJ1-6; the D is unclear. V lost 1 base and J 7 bases, leaving 9 bases between the germline ends. The CDR3 is 14 amino acids. Germline V gene sequence: CDR1 SGHRS, CDR2 YFSETQ. Here the CDR3 reads CASSLPGNNSPLHF. The CDR3 DNA follows: TGCGCCAGCAGCTTGCCTGGAAACAATTCACCCCTCCACTTT.

In its sample, this clonotype was seen many times. The chain couples TRBV7-3 to TRBJ2-2, with TRBD2 matching over 10 bases. Germline V CDR1 and CDR2: SGHTA, FQGTGA. V shed 1 base and J 0 bases; nucleotides not matched to a gene: 11. This CDR3 has 20 residues. The chain's CDR3 is CASSLRLAGDQPTNTGELFF. The CDR3 DNA follows: TGTGCCAGCAGCTTAAGGCTAGCGGGGGACCAACCTACGAACACCGGGGAGCTGTTTTTT. Supplemented by reference TRBV7-3 and TRBJ2-2, the full variable domain reads GAGVSQTPSNKVTEKGKYVELRCDPISGHTALYWYRQSLGQGPEFLIYFQGTGAADDSGLPNDRFFAVRPEGSVSTLKIQRTERGDSAVYLCASSLRLAGDQPTNTGELFFGEGSRLTVL.

There are many counts of this clonotype. This chain links TRBV6-1 with TRBJ1-5; the match to TRBD1 covers 8 bases. Looked up from germline, CDR1 is MNHNS and CDR2 is SASEGT. V was clipped by 3 bases and J by 5 bases; unmatched bases: 6. The CDR3 has 15 residues. The CDR3 spells CASSESGGAYQPQHF. CDR3 coding DNA: TGTGCCAGCAGTGAGTCAGGGGGCGCGTATCAGCCCCAGCATTTT.

This clonotype has ten or more counts. The J gene is TRBJ2-7, the V gene TRBV29-1, with D perhaps assigned TRBD1 or TRBD2 (5 bases each). There are 13 residues in the CDR3. V was pared by 5 bases and J by 6 bases, with 17 bases between. Germline-derived CDR1 and CDR2 are SQVTM and ANQGSEA. In nucleotides, the CDR3 is TGCAGCGTTTCCGCCGGGGCCAAAAGCGAGCAGTACTTC. Translation: CSVSAGAKSEQYF.

This clonotype was counted many times. The CDR3 reads CASSSYRDRMNTEAFF. CDR3 in DNA: TGTGCCAGCAGCTCCTATAGGGACAGGATGAACACTGAAGCTTTCTTT. The chain is built from TRBV7-9 and TRBJ1-1; 8 nucleotides agree with TRBD1. The V and J ends lost 4 bases and 0 bases, in that order; junction bases with no gene match: 7. The length of the CDR3 is 16 residues. CDR1 is SEHNR, CDR2 FQNEAQ, per germline (reference sequence).

At least ten counts were recorded for this clonotype. This chain links TRBV12-3 or TRBV12-4 with TRBJ2-1; TRBD1 might be the D (6 bases). The CDR3 totals 11 residues. The CDR3 spells CAQGYYNEQFF. The CDR3 DNA sequence: TGTGCACAGGGTTACTACAATGAGCAGTTCTTC.

The rearrangement uses TRBV10-3 and TRBJ2-3, with D perhaps being TRBD1 or TRBD2 (5 bases each). The CDR3 has 14 amino acids. Trimming removed 3 bases at V and 4 bases at J, with 11 bases between. CDR1 ENHRY and CDR2 SYGVKD come from the germline V gene. The CDR3 loop is CAISDGPGPDTQYF. CDR3 sequence (DNA): TGTGCCATCAGTGACGGTCCGGGACCAGATACGCAGTATTTT.

This clonotype has only a few counts. The V gene is TRBV3-1, the J gene TRBJ2-2, with D unresolved. The V end lost 2 bases, the J end lost 4 bases, and 14 bases lay between the germline ends. Germline V gene lookup returns CDR1 LGHDT and CDR2 YNNKEL (reference sequence). The CDR3 has 16 residues. The CDR3 sequence: CASSQSRIMITGELFF. In nucleotides, the CDR3 is TGTGCCAGCAGCCAATCCAGAATTATGATCACCGGGGAGCTGTTTTTT. The full variable domain, rest sourced from reference TRBV3-1 and TRBJ2-2, is DTAVSQTPKYLVTQMGNDKSIKCEQNLGHDTMYWYKQDSKKFLKIMFSYNNKELIINETVPNRFSPKSPDKAHLNLHINSLELGDSAVYFCASSQSRIMITGELFFGEGSRLTVL.